The clone carrying this T cell receptor (beta chain) was counted a few times. What it recognizes is unknown. The data were produced by immunoSEQ multiplex PCR, yet TCRdb's version contains in-frame clones alone and is incomplete. The sample lists 45,000 to 60,000 clones; 60% to 85% were seen once. These data are taken from a study of T cell responses to AZD1222 COVID-19 vaccine. Study-level results: Most donors were white British, females outnumbered males, and clonal diversity was possibly underestimated. Regions 160-218 and 743-854 held dominance among vaccine-associated CD4 TCRs, which spanned spike. Unmutated regions of variants are reportedly targeted by nearly half of spike-specific TCRs.

With 2 bases removed from V and 7 bases from J, the gap between germline ends came to 15 bases. CDR1 KGHSH and CDR2 LQKENI come from the germline V gene. The CDR3 runs to 15 residues. The V and J genes are TRBV18 and TRBJ1-5; D perhaps matches TRBD1 (5 bases). This clonotype was obtained from an adult in good health. The sample was peripheral blood, taken on day 0 of AZD1222 vaccination. The CDR3 nucleotides are TGTGCCAGCTCACCAGATGCCGGGGCCGGACAGCCCCAGCATTTT. Residues: CASSPDAGAGQPQHF.